Listed below are T cell receptor beta chains from one sample, sequenced in a study of identical twins. One entry per CDR3 protein, called by TCRdb with MiXCR from the 5' RACE reads. The table lists roughly 350,000 distinct CDR3 sequences, 9% of them singletons. The sample was naive T cells sorted from blood. The receptors were sampled from a woman in her forties or fifties in good health. Each CDR3 is given with its conserved first and last residue. D genes are given only for firm matches. Part of the rows lack a size; the others show once, few, many or a class for expanded clones.

TRBJ2-3 TRBV6-2/TRBV6-3 few TRBD2 TGTGCCAGCAGTCATCGAGCGGGAGCGGGGACAGATACGCAGTATTTT CASSHRAGAGTDTQYF
TRBJ1-5 TRBV6-5 many . TGTGCCAGCGGGTGGCAAAATCAGCCCCAGCATTTT CASGWQNQPQHF
TRBJ1-4 TRBV5-5 . . TGTGCCAGCAGCTCCCCCGGCGGGGGGAAAAATGAAAAACTGTTTTTT CASSSPGGGKNEKLFF
TRBJ2-1 TRBV7-9 . TRBD2 TGTGCCAGCAGCTTAACAGCGGGGGGGTACAATGAGCAGCTCTTC CASSLTAGGYNEQLF
TRBJ1-3 TRBV7-9 . TRBD1 TGTGCCAGCAGCTCGGGACAGTTAAGCTCTGGAAACACCATATATTTT CASSSGQLSSGNTIYF
TRBJ2-3 TRBV24-1 many TRBD2 TGTGCCACCAGTGATCTAGCGGGAGAAGGTATAGATACGCAGTATTTT CATSDLAGEGIDTQYF
TRBJ2-1 TRBV5-5 many . TGTGCCAGCAGCTTGACTGAGCTTGGGTACAATGAGCAGTTCTTC CASSLTELGYNEQFF
TRBJ2-5 TRBV5-1 . . TGCGCCAGCGCTTCAAAAGAGACCCAGTACTTC CASASKETQYF
TRBJ2-2 TRBV4-1 many . TGCGCCAGCAGCCAAGATCGCGTTGTCCAGGGGCTGTTTTTT CASSQDRVVQGLFF
TRBJ2-3 TRBV5-1 few TRBD2 TGCGCCAGCACACTAGCGGTTAGCACAGATACGCAGTATTTT CASTLAVSTDTQYF
TRBJ2-4 TRBV29-1 many . TGCAGCGTTGAGGACCTGCGGACAAAAAACATTCAGTACTTC CSVEDLRTKNIQYF
TRBJ1-5 TRBV18 . . TGTGCCAGCTCCCCTGCACTGACACAGCCCCAGCATTTT CASSPALTQPQHF
TRBJ2-7 TRBV20-1 many TRBD2 TGCAGTGCTGGAAGCGGGGAGGGCGCCTACGAGCAGTACTTC CSAGSGEGAYEQYF
TRBJ2-1 TRBV6-5 . TRBD2 TGTGCCAGCAGTTACCTCGGACTAGCGGGAAACAATGAGCAGTTCTTC CASSYLGLAGNNEQFF
TRBJ2-4 TRBV7-9 few TRBD2 TGTGCGAGTAGCGGGAGTGCAAACATTCAGTACTTC CASSGSANIQYF
TRBJ2-1 TRBV12-3/TRBV12-4 few . TGTGCCAGTAACCGGAGGGCCACTGATGAGCAGTTCTTC CASNRRATDEQFF
TRBJ2-5 TRBV6-6 few . TGTGCCAGCAGCCACCGACTAGATCCACAAGAGACCCAGTACTTC CASSHRLDPQETQYF
TRBJ2-1 TRBV20-1 few TRBD2 TGCAGTGCTAGTTTGCCTAGCGGTTACAATGAGCAGTTCTTC CSASLPSGYNEQFF
TRBJ2-1 TRBV5-1 many TRBD2 TGCGCCAGCAGCTTGGCACTAGCGGGAGTGGGGGATGAGCAGTTCTTC CASSLALAGVGDEQFF
TRBJ2-7 TRBV5-1 many . TGCGCCAGCAGCTTGGGTTACCCCGGTAGTGAGCAGTACTTC CASSLGYPGSEQYF
TRBJ1-2 TRBV27 few TRBD1 TGTGCCAGCAGAACTAGAATTACAGGGGGCGTTAACTATGGCTACACCTTC CASRTRITGGVNYGYTF
TRBJ2-1 TRBV27 few TRBD2 TGTGCCAGCAGTCTAGGAACTAGCGGGAGCTTTTTCTCCTTC CASSLGTSGSFFSF
TRBJ1-4 TRBV29-1 few . TGCAGCGCCTCCGGGACACCGGTTGAAAAACTGTTTTTT CSASGTPVEKLFF
TRBJ2-5 TRBV5-1 many . TGCGCCAGCAGCTTGGAGGCAGGCGCTCAAGAGACCCAGTACTTC CASSLEAGAQETQYF
TRBJ1-1 TRBV12-3/TRBV12-4 . . TGTGCCAGCACCACAACAGGGTCTGAAGCTTTCTTT CASTTTGSEAFF
TRBJ2-5 TRBV19 few TRBD2 TGTGCCAGTAGTATGACTAGCGGGAGTTCAGAGACCCAGTACTTC CASSMTSGSSETQYF
TRBJ2-7 TRBV4-1 . . TGCGCCAGCAGCCAAGATGAGGTAGCCTACGAGCAGTACTTC CASSQDEVAYEQYF
TRBJ1-3 TRBV7-2 . . TGTGCCAGCAGTTTGAGTTCAGGTCCCTCTGGAAACACCATATATTTT CASSLSSGPSGNTIYF
TRBJ1-2 TRBV12-3/TRBV12-4 . . TGTGCCAGCAGTTTAGTCGAGGGAAACTATGGCTACACCTTC CASSLVEGNYGYTF
TRBJ2-7 TRBV5-1 . . TGCGCCAGCAGCTTGGCCTTGGAGGGGGAAGGCGAGCAGTACTTC CASSLALEGEGEQYF
TRBJ2-3 TRBV29-1 . . TGCAGCGTTGTGCCGGGCAGATCCCCCCCAGATACGCAGTATTTT CSVVPGRSPPDTQYF
TRBJ2-1 TRBV19 many . TGTGCCAGCAGTGGGACCTACAATGAGCAGTTCTTC CASSGTYNEQFF
TRBJ2-3 TRBV3-1 few TRBD2 TGTGCCAGCAGCCAGACCCCGGGACCAGCGGGAAAGTATTTT CASSQTPGPAGKYF
TRBJ2-3 TRBV24-1 . TRBD2 TGTGCCACCAGTGATTTCCGGACTAGCGGGAGCCCAGATACGCAGTATTTT CATSDFRTSGSPDTQYF
TRBJ1-1 TRBV5-1 few . TGCGCCAGCAGCTCAATTGGGGGGACGAACACTGAAGCTTTCTTT CASSSIGGTNTEAFF
TRBJ1-5 TRBV19 few TRBD1 TGTGCCAGTAGTTACAGGGGGCTCGGCAATCAGCCCCAGCATTTT CASSYRGLGNQPQHF
TRBJ2-7 TRBV30 . . TGTGCCTGGAGTGAGGGCATTTCCCCCGAGCAGTACTTC CAWSEGISPEQYF
TRBJ2-1 TRBV11-2 few . TGTGCCAGCAGCTTTTTGTGGGATGGGTTCGATGAGCAGTTCTTC CASSFLWDGFDEQFF
TRBJ2-1 TRBV3-1 few TRBD2 TGTGCCAGCAGCCAAGTGTCGGCGGGAGCCGAGGGGAATGAGCAGTTCTTC CASSQVSAGAEGNEQFF
TRBJ2-7 TRBV29-1 many . TGCAGCGTTGAATGGCCCGGGACAACGGGGTCCTACGAGCAGTACTTC CSVEWPGTTGSYEQYF
TRBJ2-3 TRBV12-3/TRBV12-4 many . TGTGCCAGCAGTTTAGGGGGGGTTGCGGATACGCAGTATTTT CASSLGGVADTQYF
TRBJ2-1 TRBV30 few . TGTGCCTGGAGTTTCTTCCCTATCTACAATGAGCAGTTCTTC CAWSFFPIYNEQFF
TRBJ2-5 TRBV20-1 . TRBD1 TGCAGTGCACCGACGACGAGGACAGGGAGTCCCCAGTACTTC CSAPTTRTGSPQYF
TRBJ2-2 TRBV20-1 few . TGCAGTGCTACGGATACCGACAGAAACACCGGGGAGCTGTTTTTT CSATDTDRNTGELFF
TRBJ1-3 TRBV3-1 . . TGTGCCAGCAGCCAGACACGCGTGGGCAACACCATATATTTT CASSQTRVGNTIYF
TRBJ2-2 TRBV3-1 many . TGTGCCAGCAGCCAAGATTTGGTTCGAAGGGCCGGGGAGCTGTTTTTT CASSQDLVRRAGELFF
TRBJ2-7 TRBV23-1 . . TGCGCCAGCAGTCCAGGGACATACTCCTACGAGCAGTACTTC CASSPGTYSYEQYF
TRBJ2-7 TRBV7-9 . TRBD2 TGTGCCAGCAGCATACGACTAGCGGGAGGTTACGAGCAGTACTTC CASSIRLAGGYEQYF
TRBJ2-1 TRBV7-8 many TRBD1 TGTGCCAGCAGCCGACGACGTGGGGGACAGGGACTGTACAATGAGCAGTTCTTC CASSRRRGGQGLYNEQFF
TRBJ2-4 TRBV20-1 few . TGCAGTGCTAGAGATCAAGGGAATGACAAAAACATTCAGTACTTC CSARDQGNDKNIQYF
TRBJ2-2 TRBV10-3 few . TGTGCCATCAGTGTGTCGACAGGTCGAGCCGGGGAGCTGTTTTTT CAISVSTGRAGELFF
TRBJ2-1 TRBV5-1 few TRBD2 TGCGCCAGCAGCTTCGGGACTAGCGGGCCCAGGGATGAGCAGTTCTTC CASSFGTSGPRDEQFF
TRBJ1-2 TRBV5-1 many . TGCGCCAGCAGCTGGGGGGGACCCCCGAACTATGGCTACACCTTC CASSWGGPPNYGYTF
TRBJ2-1 TRBV7-9 . . TGTGCCAGCAGCTTACTTTTCCAGGGGGGAGGACTTGAAAACAATGAGCAGTTCTTC CASSLLFQGGGLENNEQFF
TRBJ2-3 TRBV6-5 few . TGTGCCAGCAGTTACCACCCCAGGGGCGGGATATCCCCAGATACGCAGTATTTT CASSYHPRGGISPDTQYF
TRBJ2-6 TRBV7-9 few . TGTGCCAGCAGGAAGATATGGGCCTCTGGGGCCAACGTCCTGACTTTC CASRKIWASGANVLTF